This entry concerns a single TCR beta chain. The data originate from a study of control samples from healthy donors and cancer patients. TCRdb's table, derived via immunoSEQ multiplex PCR, lists solely in-frame clones and lacks some. The profile shows 140,000 or so clones, about 90% of them singletons. Germline V CDR1 and CDR2: KGHSH, LQKENI. Trimming took 6 bases from V and 4 from J, leaving 10 bases between them. The CDR3 has 13 residues. What was sequenced was blood. This TCR was sampled from a man in his thirties or forties in good health. J is TRBJ1-5 and V is TRBV18; D remains unclear. The chain's CDR3 is CASSPQSNQPQHF. Here the CDR3 DNA reads TGTGCCAGCTCGCCCCAGAGTAATCAGCCCCAGCATTTT. Filled out from reference TRBV18 and TRBJ1-5, the complete variable domain reads NAGVMQNPRHLVRRRGQEARLRCSPMKGHSHVYWYRQLPEEGLKFMVYLQKENIIDESGMPKERFSAEFPKEGPSILRIQQVVRGDSAAYFCASSPQSNQPQHFGDGTRLSIL.